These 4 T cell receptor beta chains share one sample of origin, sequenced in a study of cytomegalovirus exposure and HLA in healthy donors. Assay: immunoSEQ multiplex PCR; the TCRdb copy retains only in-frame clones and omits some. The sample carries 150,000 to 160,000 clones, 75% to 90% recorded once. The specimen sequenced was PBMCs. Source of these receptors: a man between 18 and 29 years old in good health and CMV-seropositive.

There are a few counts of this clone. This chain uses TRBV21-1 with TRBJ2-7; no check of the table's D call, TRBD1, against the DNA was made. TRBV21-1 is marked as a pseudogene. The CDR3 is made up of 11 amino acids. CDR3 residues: CASSDTYEQYF. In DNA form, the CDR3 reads TGTGCCAGCAGCGACACCTACGAGCAGTACTTC.

CDR3 coding DNA: TGTGCCAGCAGCTTAGCCGGGACTAGCGGGGCCAACAATGAGCAGTTCTTC. Protein sequence: CASSLAGTSGANNEQFF. The rearrangement uses TRBV27 and TRBJ2-1; 13 bases agree with TRBD2. The CDR3 is 17 residues long. The J segment lost 5 bases and the V segment lost 6 bases, leaving 10 bases of the junction unmatched. Germline CDR1 and CDR2: MNHEY and SMNVEV (reference sequence).

CDR3 DNA sequence: TGTGCCAGCAGCCCGGGACAGGTTAGCACGGGGGAGCTGTTTTTT. Translation: CASSPGQVSTGELFF. V is TRBV5-8 and J is TRBJ2-2; 8 nucleotides agree with TRBD1. Looked up from germline, CDR1 is SGHTS and CDR2 is YDEGEE. V was pared by 4 bases and J by 8 bases, with 10 bases of the junction left unmatched. The CDR3 extends over 15 amino acids.

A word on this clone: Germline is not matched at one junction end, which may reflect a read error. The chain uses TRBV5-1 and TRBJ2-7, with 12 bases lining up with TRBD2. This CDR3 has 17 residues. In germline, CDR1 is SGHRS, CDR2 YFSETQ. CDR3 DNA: TGCGCCCGCAGCTTGCAGGCTAGCGGGGGGGCGGGCTACGAGCAGTACTTC. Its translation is CARSLQASGGAGYEQYF.